This TCR beta chain was documented in a study of blood T cells in healthy people across ages. General observations from the study: What prevented conclusive comparison of naive and antigen-experienced cells was that PBMCs were unsorted.

A few counts support this clonotype. The antigen remains undetermined. Germline assignment: CDR1 SGHTA and CDR2 FQGNSA. This CDR3 is 15 amino acids long. V was clipped by 4 bases and J by 2 bases; unmatched bases: 1. Primed by a sample-barcoded 5' primer and a J-beta primer mix, a second PCR proceeded for roughly 7 to 11 cycles. In TCRdb, the 5' RACE reads were re-called with MiXCR into one record per CDR3 protein. The sample lists 550,000 to 650,000 distinct CDR3 sequences, around 27% occurring once. Separately, the same data were catalogued under a study of T cells of mothers and their children. Turning to that study: Donation was provided by three healthy Caucasian mothers along with their six children.

The chain carries TRBV7-2 and TRBJ2-3; 12 bases align to TRBD2. The sequenced sample was blood. The sequence was obtained from a boy aged 2 to 10 in good health. CDR3 in amino acids: CASSWTSGNTDTQYF. The CDR3 DNA reads as TGTGCCAGCAGCTGGACTAGCGGGAACACAGATACGCAGTATTTT.